The 10 T cell receptor beta chains below all came from one sample that was sequenced in a study of cytomegalovirus exposure and HLA in healthy donors. Use of 60 Vbeta and 13 Jbeta primers characterized the PCR. The protocol was immunoSEQ multiplex PCR, while the TCRdb copy is restricted to in-frame clones and leaves out a portion. The repertoire holds 120,000 or so clones, with roughly 78% as singletons. The material sequenced was PBMCs. The receptors originated from a man in his forties in good health and CMV-seronegative.

V and J are TRBV5-1 and TRBJ2-3; weak D call: TRBD2 (5 bases). The CDR3 is 15 residues long. V was pared by 4 bases and J by 2 bases, with 14 bases between. CDR1 is SGHRS, CDR2 YFSETQ, per germline. DNA for the CDR3: TGCGCCAGCAGCGAGACTACTGTAATCACAGATACGCAGTATTTT. Protein: CASSETTVITDTQYF.

This clone has only a few counts. The rearrangement uses TRBV28 and TRBJ1-1, with no clear D. Germline V gene lookup returns CDR1 MDHEN and CDR2 SYDVKM. V was pared by 11 bases and J by 2 bases, with 12 bases between. This CDR3 is built from 12 residues. Written as DNA, the CDR3 is TGTGCCGCAAAGAGATCTAACACTGAAGCTTTCTTT. Translated: CAAKRSNTEAFF.

CDR3: CAIRKDRDSQETQYF. CDR3 nucleotide sequence: TGTGCCATCAGGAAAGACCGGGACAGCCAAGAGACCCAGTACTTC. The rearrangement uses TRBV10-3 and TRBJ2-5, with TRBD1 matching over 7 bases. V lost 6 bases and J lost 1; bases outside the gene matches: 8. The germline V gene has CDR1 ENHRY and CDR2 SYGVKD. The CDR3 runs to 15 residues.

This clone was recorded only once. This chain uses TRBV4-2 with TRBJ2-2, with D tentatively TRBD2 (6 bases). Germline CDR1 is LGHNA and CDR2 is YNFKEQ. CDR3 size: 13 residues. V lost 7 bases to trimming and J lost 0 bases, with 6 bases between them. This CDR3 reads CASTSANTGELFF. CDR3 DNA sequence: TGTGCCAGCACTAGCGCGAACACCGGGGAGCTGTTTTTT.

The chain combines TRBV28 with TRBJ1-1, with D unclear. This CDR3 contains 15 residues. The V end was cut by 2 bases, the J end by 0 bases, with 10 bases between. CDR1 and CDR2 (germline): MDHEN, SYDVKM. DNA of the CDR3: TGTGCCAGCAGTTTACGCCGACTGATGAACACTGAAGCTTTCTTT. It yields the protein CASSLRRLMNTEAFF.

This chain links TRBV29-1 with TRBJ2-1; the match to TRBD2 covers 7 bases. CDR3 size: 17 residues. CDR1 is SQVTM and CDR2 is ANQGSEA in the germline V gene. J gave up 6 bases and V 3 bases, and 17 bases lay outside the gene matches. This CDR3 reads CSVDGSGPLPGGNEQFF. The CDR3 region has the DNA TGCAGCGTTGACGGGAGCGGGCCATTGCCGGGGGGCAATGAGCAGTTCTTC.

The chain joins TRBV5-6 to TRBJ1-1, with D possibly TRBD1 on 6 matching bases. This CDR3 comprises 14 residues. Trimming pared 4 bases from V and 2 bases from J, leaving 12 bases between. The germline gives CDR1 SGHDT, CDR2 YYEEEE. The CDR3 sequence is CASSPRGRNTEAFF. The CDR3 DNA sequence: TGTGCCAGCAGCCCCAGGGGTCGCAACACTGAAGCTTTCTTT.

V usage is TRBV5-6 and J usage is TRBJ2-3; D possibly corresponds to TRBD1 (5 bases). The CDR3 covers 14 residues. V dropped 4 bases and J dropped 2 bases, with 11 bases sitting between them. The V gene's germline CDR1 is SGHDT and CDR2 YYEEEE. The CDR3 protein is CASSPRQPTDTQYF. In nucleotides, the CDR3 is TGTGCCAGCAGCCCACGACAGCCCACAGATACGCAGTATTTT.

The V and J genes are TRBV28 and TRBJ2-7, with D unclear. The CDR3 sequence is 15 residues long. V was pared by 6 bases and J by 2 bases, with 17 bases between. The germline V gene has CDR1 MDHEN and CDR2 SYDVKM. The CDR3 loop reads CASSPTGTAAYEQYF. The CDR3 nucleotides are TGTGCCAGCAGCCCAACCGGTACGGCGGCCTACGAGCAGTACTTC.

The chain links TRBV4-2 to TRBJ1-2, with D perhaps matching TRBD1 (5 bases). Trimming stripped 0 bases from V and 2 bases from J, with 13 bases between. This CDR3 comprises 16 residues. Germline CDR1 is LGHNA and CDR2 is YNFKEQ. The CDR3 protein is CASSQDWRQLNYGYTF. The CDR3 DNA reads TGTGCCAGCAGCCAAGATTGGAGACAGCTAAACTATGGCTACACCTTC.